One TCR beta chain is described in this entry. What it recognizes is unknown. Looked up from germline, CDR1 is DFQATT and CDR2 is SNEGSKA (reference sequence). The CDR3 runs 14 residues. The trim removed 5 bases at V and 0 bases at J, leaving 6 bases unmatched. Across 18 months, stable Graves' hyperthyroidism was marked by no progression to ophthalmopathy. Disease duration under 2 months; hyperthyroidism patients were aged 18 to 65. Regions amplified from RNA transcripts were the TCR beta CDR3 regions. TCR CDR3 regions were first amplified by RT-PCR with HTBI primers. Via MiXCR, TCRdb re-called the multiplex PCR reads, giving one row per CDR3 protein. Of approximately 870,000 distinct CDR3 sequences listed, 38% are singletons. The entry originates in a study of T cells in Graves' hyperthyroidism and ophthalmopathy. Study conclusions and caveats: Patients with ophthalmopathy were separated from those with stable hyperthyroidism by a 13 V-J model.

The sample comprised blood. V is TRBV20-1 and J is TRBJ2-5, with 7 bases matching TRBD2. The receptor was derived from a man between 18 and 29 years old with Graves' hyperthyroidism. CDR3 protein: CSAFTGTNQETQYF. In nucleotides, the CDR3 is TGCAGTGCTTTTACCGGGACTAACCAAGAGACCCAGTACTTC.